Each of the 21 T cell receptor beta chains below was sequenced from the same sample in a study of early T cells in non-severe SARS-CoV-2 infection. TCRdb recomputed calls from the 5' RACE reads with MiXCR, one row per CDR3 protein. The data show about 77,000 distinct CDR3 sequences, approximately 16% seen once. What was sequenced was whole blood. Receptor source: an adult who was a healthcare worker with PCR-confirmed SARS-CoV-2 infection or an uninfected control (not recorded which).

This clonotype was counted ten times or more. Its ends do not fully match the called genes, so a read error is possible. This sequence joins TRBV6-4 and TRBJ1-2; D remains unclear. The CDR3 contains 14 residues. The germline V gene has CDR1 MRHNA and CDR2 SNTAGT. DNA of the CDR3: TGTGCCAGCACTGACCCGACGGGAGACTGGGGCTACACCTTC. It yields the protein CASTDPTGDWGYTF.

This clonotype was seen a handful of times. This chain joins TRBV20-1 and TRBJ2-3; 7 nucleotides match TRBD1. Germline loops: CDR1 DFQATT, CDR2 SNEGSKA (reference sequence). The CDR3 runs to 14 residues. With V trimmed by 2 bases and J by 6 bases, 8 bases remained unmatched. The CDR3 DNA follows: TGCAGTGCTAGAAGTTCAGGGGGTGGCGATACGCAGTATTTT. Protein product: CSARSSGGGDTQYF.

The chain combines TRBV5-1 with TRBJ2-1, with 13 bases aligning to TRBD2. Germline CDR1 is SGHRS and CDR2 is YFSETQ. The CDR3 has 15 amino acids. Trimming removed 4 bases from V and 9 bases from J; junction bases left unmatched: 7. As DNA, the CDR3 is TGCGCCAGCAGCACCGGACTAGCGGGAGCGGCTGAGCAGTTCTTC. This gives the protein CASSTGLAGAAEQFF.

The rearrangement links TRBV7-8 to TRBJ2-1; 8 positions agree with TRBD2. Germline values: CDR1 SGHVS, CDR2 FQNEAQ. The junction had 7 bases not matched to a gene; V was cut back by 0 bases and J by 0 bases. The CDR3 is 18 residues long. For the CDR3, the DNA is TGTGCCAGCAGCTTAGCTAGCGGGGCGTCAAGCTCCTACAATGAGCAGTTCTTC. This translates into CASSLASGASSSYNEQFF.

The CDR3, as DNA: TGTGCCAGCAGTTACAGCAACCCGCCCTCTGGAAACACCATATATTTT. Its protein product is CASSYSNPPSGNTIYF. The rearrangement links TRBV6-5 to TRBJ1-3; D is undetermined. Germline CDR1 and CDR2: MNHEY and SVGAGI. The CDR3 is made up of 16 amino acids. Trimming removed 2 bases from V and 0 bases from J, with 11 bases in between.

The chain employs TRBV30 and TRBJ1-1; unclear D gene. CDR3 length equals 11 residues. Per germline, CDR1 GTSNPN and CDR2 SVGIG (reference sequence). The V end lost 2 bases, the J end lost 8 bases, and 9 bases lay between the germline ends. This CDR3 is CAWSLRREAFF. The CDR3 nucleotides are TGTGCCTGGAGTCTCCGACGGGAAGCTTTCTTT.

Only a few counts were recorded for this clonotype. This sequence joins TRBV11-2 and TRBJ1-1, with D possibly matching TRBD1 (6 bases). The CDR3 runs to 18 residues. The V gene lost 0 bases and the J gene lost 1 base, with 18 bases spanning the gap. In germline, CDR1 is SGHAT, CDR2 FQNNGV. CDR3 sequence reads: CASSLDSDRRVRNTEAFF. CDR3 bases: TGTGCCAGCAGCTTAGATTCCGACAGGAGGGTTCGGAACACTGAAGCTTTCTTT.

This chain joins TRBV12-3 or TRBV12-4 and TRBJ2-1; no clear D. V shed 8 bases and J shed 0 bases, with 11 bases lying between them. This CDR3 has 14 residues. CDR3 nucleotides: TGTGCCAGCGTTCGAGCAGTCTCCTACAATGAGCAGTTCTTC. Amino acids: CASVRAVSYNEQFF.

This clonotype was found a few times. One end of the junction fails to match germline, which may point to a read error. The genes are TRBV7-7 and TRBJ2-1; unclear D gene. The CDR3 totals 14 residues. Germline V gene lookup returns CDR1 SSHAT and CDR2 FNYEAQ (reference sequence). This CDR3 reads CASSSSRQPNEQFF. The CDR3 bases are TGTGCTAGCAGCTCATCGAGACAACCCAATGAGCAGTTCTTC.

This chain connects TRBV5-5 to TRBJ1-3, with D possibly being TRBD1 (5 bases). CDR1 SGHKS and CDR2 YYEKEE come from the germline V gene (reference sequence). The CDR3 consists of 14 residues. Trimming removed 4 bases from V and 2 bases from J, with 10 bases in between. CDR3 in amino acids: CASSPPTAGNTIYF. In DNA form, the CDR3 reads TGTGCCAGCAGCCCCCCGACAGCTGGAAACACCATATATTTT.

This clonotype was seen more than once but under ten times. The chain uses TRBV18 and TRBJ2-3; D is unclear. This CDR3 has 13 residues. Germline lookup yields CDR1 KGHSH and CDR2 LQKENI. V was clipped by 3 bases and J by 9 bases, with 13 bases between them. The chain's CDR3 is CASSPSEPQTQYF. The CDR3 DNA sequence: TGTGCCAGCTCACCCTCGGAGCCCCAGACGCAGTATTTT.

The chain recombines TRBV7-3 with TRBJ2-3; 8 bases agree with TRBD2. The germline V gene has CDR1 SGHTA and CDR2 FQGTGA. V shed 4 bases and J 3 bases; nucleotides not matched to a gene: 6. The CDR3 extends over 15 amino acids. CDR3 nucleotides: TGTGCCAGCAGCTCGACAGGCGGGAGGACAGATACGCAGTATTTT. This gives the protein CASSSTGGRTDTQYF.

CDR3 coding DNA: TGTGCCAGCAGTCAGTGGACGGGAGTCTACGAGCAGTACTTC. Its protein is CASSQWTGVYEQYF. J is TRBJ2-7 and V is TRBV27; TRBD2 is a possible D gene (6 bases). The CDR3 extends over 14 amino acids. The V and J ends lost 5 bases and 3 bases respectively, with 14 bases between them. Germline CDR1 reads MNHEY; CDR2 reads SMNVEV (reference sequence).

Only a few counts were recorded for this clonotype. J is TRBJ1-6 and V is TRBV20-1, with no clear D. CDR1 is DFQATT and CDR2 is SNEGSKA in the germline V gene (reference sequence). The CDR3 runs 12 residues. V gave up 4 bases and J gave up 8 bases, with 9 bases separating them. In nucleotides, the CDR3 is TGCAGTGCTAAAATCCCCGATTCACCCCTCCACTTT. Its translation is CSAKIPDSPLHF.

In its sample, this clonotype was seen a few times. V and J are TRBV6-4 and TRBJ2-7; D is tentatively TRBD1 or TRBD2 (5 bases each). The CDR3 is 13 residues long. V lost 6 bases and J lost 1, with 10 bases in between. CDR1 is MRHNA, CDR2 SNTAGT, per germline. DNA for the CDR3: TGTGCCAGCAGAGAGGGACGGTCCTACGAGCAGTACTTC. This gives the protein CASREGRSYEQYF.

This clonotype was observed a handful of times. The CDR3 sequence: CASSPRDSKNQRQYF. Written as DNA, the CDR3 is TGTGCCAGTAGTCCTAGGGACAGCAAGAATCAACGTCAGTACTTC. This chain links TRBV19 with TRBJ2-5, with 7 bases that match TRBD1. The V and J ends lost 5 bases and 11 bases, in that order; junction bases with no gene match: 17. CDR1 is LNHDA and CDR2 is SQIVND in the germline V gene (reference sequence). This CDR3 has 15 amino acids.

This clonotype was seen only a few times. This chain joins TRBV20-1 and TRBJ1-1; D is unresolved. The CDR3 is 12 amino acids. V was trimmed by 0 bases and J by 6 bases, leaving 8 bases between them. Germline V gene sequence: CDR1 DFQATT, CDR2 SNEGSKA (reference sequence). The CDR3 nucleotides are TGCAGTGCTAGAGATCTGGCAGCTGAAGCTTTCTTT. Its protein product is CSARDLAAEAFF.

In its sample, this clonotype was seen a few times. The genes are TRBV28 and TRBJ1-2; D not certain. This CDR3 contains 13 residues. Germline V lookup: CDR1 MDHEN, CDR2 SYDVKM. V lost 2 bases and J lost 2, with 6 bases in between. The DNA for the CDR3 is TGTGCCAGCAGTTTAATAGGGAACTATGGCTACACCTTC. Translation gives CASSLIGNYGYTF.

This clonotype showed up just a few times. The DNA for the CDR3 is TGTGCCAGCAGTCCAGACAGGGGAGCAGCTTTCTTT. Amino acids: CASSPDRGAAFF. The chain combines TRBV27 with TRBJ1-1; TRBD1 agrees at 8 bases. The germline V gene encodes CDR1 MNHEY and CDR2 SMNVEV (reference sequence). The CDR3 totals 12 residues. Germline trimming cut 5 bases from V and 10 bases from J; bases unmatched to any gene: 6.

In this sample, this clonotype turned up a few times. CDR3 coding DNA: TGTGCCAGCGGGGTAGAGGACTACGAGCAGTACTTC. Residues: CASGVEDYEQYF. This rearrangement joins TRBV2 to TRBJ2-7; D gene ambiguous. This CDR3 comprises 12 residues. Trimming removed 8 bases at V and 3 bases at J, with 11 bases between. Germline values: CDR1 SNHLY, CDR2 FYNNEI.

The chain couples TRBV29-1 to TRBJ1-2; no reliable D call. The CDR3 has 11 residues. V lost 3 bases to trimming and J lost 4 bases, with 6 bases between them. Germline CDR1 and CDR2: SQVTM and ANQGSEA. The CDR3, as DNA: TGCAGCGTTGACACCGTCTATGGCTACACCTTC. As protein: CSVDTVYGYTF. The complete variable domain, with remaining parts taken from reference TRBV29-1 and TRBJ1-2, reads SAVISQKPSRDICQRGTSLTIQCQVDSQVTMMFWYRQQPGQSLTLIATANQGSEATYESGFVIDKFPISRPNLTFSTLTVSNMSPEDSSIYLCSVDTVYGYTFGSGTRLTVV.